This TCR beta chain was observed in a study of blood T cell repertoires in COVID-19. On the study more broadly: Spain, Italy and the United States supplied samples that represented acute and convalescent COVID-19.

As processed by the authors: Reference gene primer amplification gave estimated nucleated cell counts. The table came from immunoSEQ multiplex PCR; TCRdb's copy has only in-frame clones and leaves some out. V and J calls and clone size follow that table, whereas D and trimming were derived from the DNA. Here the sample spans tens of thousands of clones, 80% to 95% being singletons. Losses at the gene ends were 3 bases for V and 5 bases for J; bases not matched to a gene: 12. The CDR3 sequence is 19 residues long. Germline V gene data show CDR1 as MNHEY and CDR2 as SVGEGT. The specimen sequenced was peripheral blood. The genes are TRBV6-2 or TRBV6-3 and TRBJ2-5, with TRBD2 identical over 16 bases. The receptor comes from a man between 50 and 59 years old with active COVID-19. The DNA of the CDR3 is TGTGCCAGCAGTTATCGTGCAGGGACTAGCGGGGGGGCCGGCGAGACCCAGTACTTC. This codes for CASSYRAGTSGGAGETQYF.